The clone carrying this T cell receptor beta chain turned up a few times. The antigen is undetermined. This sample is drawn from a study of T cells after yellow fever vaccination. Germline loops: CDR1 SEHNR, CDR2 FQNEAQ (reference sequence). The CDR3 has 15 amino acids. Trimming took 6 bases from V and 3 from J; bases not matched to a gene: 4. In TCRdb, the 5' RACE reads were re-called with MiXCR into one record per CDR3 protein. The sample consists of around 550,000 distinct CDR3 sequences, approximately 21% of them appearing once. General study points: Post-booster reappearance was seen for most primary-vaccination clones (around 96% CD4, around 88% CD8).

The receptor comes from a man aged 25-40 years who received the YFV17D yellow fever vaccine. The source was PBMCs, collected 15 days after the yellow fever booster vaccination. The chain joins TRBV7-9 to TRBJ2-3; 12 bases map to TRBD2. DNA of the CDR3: TGTGCCAGCAGGCCGACTAGCGGGAGTACAGATACGCAGTATTTT. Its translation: CASRPTSGSTDTQYF.